This entry describes one T cell receptor (beta chain). The CDR3 is made up of 16 amino acids. Germline CDR1 and CDR2: LNHDA and SQIVND (reference sequence). The V and J ends lost 5 bases and 6 bases respectively, with 20 bases between them. This specimen comes from a study of control samples from healthy donors and cancer patients. Libraries were prepared by immunoSEQ multiplex PCR; TCRdb keeps only in-frame clonotypes and omits some of them. The table records tens of thousands of clones, around 89% of them present only once. The sample consisted of blood. The chain couples TRBV19 to TRBJ1-5; no clear D gene. This receptor was obtained from a man aged 50 or older in good health. CDR3: CASSDWTVEWSQPQHF. The CDR3 DNA is TGTGCCAGTAGTGATTGGACCGTTGAGTGGAGTCAGCCCCAGCATTTT.